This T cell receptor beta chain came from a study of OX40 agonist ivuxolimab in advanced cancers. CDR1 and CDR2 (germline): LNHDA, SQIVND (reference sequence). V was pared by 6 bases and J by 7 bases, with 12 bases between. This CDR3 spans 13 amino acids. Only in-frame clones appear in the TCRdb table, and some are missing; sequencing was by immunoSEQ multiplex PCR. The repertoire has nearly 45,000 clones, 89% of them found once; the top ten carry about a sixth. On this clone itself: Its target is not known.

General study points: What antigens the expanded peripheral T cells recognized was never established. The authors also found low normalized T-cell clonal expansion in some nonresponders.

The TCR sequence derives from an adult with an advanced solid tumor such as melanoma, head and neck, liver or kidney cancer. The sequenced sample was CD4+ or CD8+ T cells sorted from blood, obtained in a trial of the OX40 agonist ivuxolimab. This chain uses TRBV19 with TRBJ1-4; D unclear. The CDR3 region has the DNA TGTGCCAGTAGCGTCGGACTCCTTGAAAAACTGTTTTTT. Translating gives CASSVGLLEKLFF.